This T cell receptor beta chain is drawn from a study of blood T cell repertoires in COVID-19. For the study at large: There were acute and convalescent COVID-19 samples, and they came from the United States, Italy and Spain. Sources were T cells, B-cell-depleted T cells, or PBMCs; the material itself was cDNA or gDNA.

Looked up from germline, CDR1 is SQVTM and CDR2 is ANQGSEA. Trimming removed 3 bases from V and 1 base from J, with 10 bases in between. The CDR3 has 14 amino acids. In the original workflow: How many nucleated cells were present was estimated from reference gene primer amplification. This table comes from immunoSEQ multiplex PCR, and its TCRdb copy is limited to in-frame clones, with some not included. For V, J and clone size, that table is used; D and trimming come from the DNA. There are about 300,000 clones in the sample; 85% to 90% occur only once, and approximately 1.5% lies in the top ten. Sequenced input: peripheral blood. This sequence was found in a woman in her thirties or forties who had recovered from COVID-19. This chain connects TRBV29-1 to TRBJ2-1; a weak D match, TRBD1 (6 bases). The CDR3 loop reads CSVDGRGSYNEQFF. CDR3 bases: TGCAGCGTTGACGGTAGGGGGTCCTACAATGAGCAGTTCTTC.